The clone carrying this T cell receptor (beta chain) has a count of ten or more. Its cognate antigen is unknown. TCRdb reprocessed the 5' RACE reads with MiXCR, giving one entry per CDR3 protein. Of 50,000 to 70,000 distinct CDR3 sequences in the sample, around 2.3% are singletons; the top ten hold under 4%. The entry originates in a study of neurological immune-mediated disorders. Germline V CDR1 and CDR2: SNHLY, FYNNEI. V was clipped by 4 bases and J by 6 bases, with 12 bases between them. The length of the CDR3 is 14 residues. Study-level results: The highest TCR clonal expansion occurred in HTLV-1-associated myelopathy; multiple sclerosis fell below healthy controls.

This chain uses TRBV2 with TRBJ1-4, with TRBD1 as a possible D gene (5 bases). Sample: PBMCs. This clonotype originated in a man aged 50 to 60 with multiple sclerosis. The CDR3 loop reads CASSVQGRDEKLFF. The CDR3 region has the DNA TGTGCCAGCAGTGTTCAGGGAAGGGATGAAAAACTGTTTTTT.